Presented here are 25 T cell receptor beta chains from one specimen sequenced in a study of blood T cell repertoires in COVID-19. Clones were sequenced by immunoSEQ multiplex PCR, and TCRdb holds only the in-frame ones, with some missing. The table records 150,000 to 200,000 clones, approximately 83% of them present only once. Sequencing was done on a sample of peripheral blood. The receptors originated from a man between 60 and 75 years old with acute or convalescent COVID-19.

This clone was seen just once. The chain joins TRBV30 to TRBJ1-6; D may be TRBD1 (5 bases). The CDR3 covers 14 residues. With 7 bases removed from V and 7 bases from J, the gap between germline ends came to 17 bases. CDR1 is GTSNPN, CDR2 SVGIG, per germline (reference sequence). The CDR3 sequence: CALGTDTGNSPLHF. CDR3 DNA: TGTGCCTTGGGGACGGATACAGGAAATTCACCCCTCCACTTT.

The chain combines TRBV28 with TRBJ1-2; possibly TRBD1 for D (6 bases). V lost 3 bases to trimming and J lost 4 bases, with 15 bases between them. Germline lookup yields CDR1 MDHEN and CDR2 SYDVKM. This CDR3 region has 15 residues. The CDR3 DNA is TGTGCCAGCAGTTTGGAGGGAGGGGGATTCTATGGCTACACCTTC. It codes for CASSLEGGGFYGYTF.

This clone was seen just once. The chain combines TRBV9 with TRBJ1-1; D might be TRBD1 (5 bases). Germline V gene lookup returns CDR1 SGDLS and CDR2 YYNGEE. Trimming took off 0 bases at V and 0 bases at J, with 15 bases between the two ends. The CDR3 covers 17 residues. CDR3 loop: CASSVGDRRIMNTEAFF. The CDR3 DNA follows: TGTGCCAGCAGCGTAGGCGACAGACGGATAATGAACACTGAAGCTTTCTTT.

This chain joins TRBV7-2 and TRBJ2-1; D remains ambiguous. Trimming pared 1 base from V and 8 bases from J, leaving 9 bases between. Germline values: CDR1 SGHTA, CDR2 FQGNSA. The CDR3 is 13 residues long. CDR3: CASSLDPRYEQFF. Written as DNA, the CDR3 is TGTGCCAGCAGCTTAGACCCGAGGTATGAGCAGTTCTTC.

The chain links TRBV24-1 to TRBJ2-5; D gene ambiguous. The CDR3 consists of 12 residues. The germline V gene has CDR1 KGHDR and CDR2 SFDVKD. V lost 6 bases to trimming and J lost 5 bases, with 9 bases between them. CDR3 nucleotide sequence: TGTGCCACCAGTTCGGTCGCTGAGACCCAGTACTTC. It yields the protein CATSSVAETQYF.

V usage is TRBV6-6 and J usage is TRBJ1-5; D remains unclear. The CDR3 loop spans 13 amino acids. Trimming cost V 6 bases and J 0 bases, with 6 bases left between them. The germline V gene has CDR1 MNHNY and CDR2 SVGAGI (reference sequence). CDR3 amino acids: CASRRDSNQPQHF. CDR3 sequence (DNA): TGTGCCAGCAGACGGGATAGCAATCAGCCCCAGCATTTT.

The sample holds a few counts of this clone. The chain has TRBV2 and TRBJ2-1; maybe TRBD2 (6 bases). CDR3 length equals 15 residues. Germline V gene lookup returns CDR1 SNHLY and CDR2 FYNNEI. The V gene lost 5 bases and the J gene lost 4 bases, with 15 bases spanning the gap. CDR3 region: CASSPAGPRYNEQFF. The CDR3 coding sequence is TGTGCCAGCAGTCCGGCGGGGCCGCGGTACAATGAGCAGTTCTTC.

This clone was counted once. The chain joins TRBV28 to TRBJ2-1, with D hard to call. Germline CDR1 MDHEN, CDR2 SYDVKM. The V end was cut by 1 base, the J end by 5 bases, with 21 bases between. This CDR3 region has 18 residues. The CDR3 region is CASSLSPGLGSVDNEQFF. The CDR3 DNA reads as TGTGCCAGCAGTTTATCCCCAGGTTTGGGTTCCGTGGACAATGAGCAGTTCTTC. Looking up the rest from reference TRBV28 and TRBJ2-1 gives the full variable domain: DVKVTQSSRYLVKRTGEKVFLECVQDMDHENMFWYRQDPGLGLRLIYFSYDVKMKEKGDIPEGYSVSREKKERFSLILESASTNQTSMYLCASSLSPGLGSVDNEQFFGPGTRLTVL.

The table lists this clone with a count of one. This sequence joins TRBV9 and TRBJ1-2, with D possibly matching TRBD1 (6 bases). The CDR3 length is 16 residues. In germline, CDR1 is SGDLS, CDR2 YYNGEE. Between the trimmed V and J ends, which lost 4 bases and 0 bases, there was a span of 16 bases. The CDR3 reads CASSPGQSLANYGYTF. CDR3 in DNA: TGTGCCAGCAGCCCTGGACAGTCTCTAGCTAACTATGGCTACACCTTC.

The gene calls are TRBV5-1 and TRBJ2-1; TRBD2 agrees at 13 bases. The V gene's germline CDR1 is SGHRS and CDR2 YFSETQ. V dropped 6 bases and J dropped 4; count of bases not matched to a gene: 10. CDR3 length: 17 amino acids. The CDR3 region has the DNA TGCGCCAGCAACCCAGGACTAGCGGGAGAATATTACAATGAGCAGTTCTTC. It codes for CASNPGLAGEYYNEQFF.

The V call is TRBV19, the J call TRBJ2-1; TRBD2 agrees at 9 bases. The V gene's germline CDR1 is LNHDA and CDR2 SQIVND (reference sequence). V lost 9 bases and J lost 5; bases outside the gene matches: 8. The CDR3 length is 14 residues. The CDR3 sequence: CASTLTSGHNEQFF. The DNA of the CDR3 is TGTGCCAGCACCCTGACTAGCGGCCACAATGAGCAGTTCTTC.

This clone was picked up one time. The chain carries TRBV9 and TRBJ2-7; 10 bases are a match to TRBD2. The CDR3 covers 15 residues. The germline V gene encodes CDR1 SGDLS and CDR2 YYNGEE. V dropped 0 bases and J dropped 6; count of bases not matched to a gene: 6. The CDR3 region is CASSVDPAGGSEQYF. The CDR3 region has the DNA TGTGCCAGCAGCGTAGACCCAGCGGGAGGGAGCGAGCAGTACTTC.

This clone was recorded a few times. The chain recombines TRBV6-5 with TRBJ2-3, with D possibly TRBD2 on 6 matching bases. V lost 8 bases and J 4 bases, leaving 19 bases between the germline ends. This CDR3 spans 15 amino acids. CDR1 is MNHEY, CDR2 SVGAGI, per germline. The CDR3 loop is CASPKTAGTADTQYF. The CDR3, as DNA: TGTGCCAGCCCTAAAACGGCGGGAACTGCAGATACGCAGTATTTT.

The rearrangement joins TRBV5-1 to TRBJ2-5, with a tentative D call TRBD1 (5 bases). This CDR3 spans 14 amino acids. The germline gives CDR1 SGHRS, CDR2 YFSETQ. Trimming removed 6 bases at V and 2 bases at J, with 14 bases between. This CDR3 reads CASNLGQPQETQYF. CDR3 coding DNA: TGCGCCAGCAACCTGGGGCAGCCACAAGAGACCCAGTACTTC.

The CDR3 protein is CASSLVGVRTEAFF. CDR3 DNA sequence: TGTGCCAGCAGCTTGGTCGGGGTGAGGACTGAAGCTTTCTTT. The V call is TRBV5-4, the J call TRBJ1-1, with unresolved D. Trimming shortened V by 0 bases and J by 5 bases, and 11 bases separated the two germline ends. CDR3 size: 14 residues. Germline V lookup: CDR1 SGHNT, CDR2 YYREEE (reference sequence).

The gene calls are TRBV2 and TRBJ1-1, with D tentatively TRBD1 (5 bases). The CDR3 runs to 16 residues. CDR1 is SNHLY and CDR2 is FYNNEI in the germline V gene. V was cut by 0 bases and J by 1 base, with 12 bases left in between. The CDR3 DNA reads TGTGCCAGCAGTGAAGCGCTAGGGGCAGCGAACACTGAAGCTTTCTTT. The encoded protein is CASSEALGAANTEAFF. The full variable domain, rest sourced from reference TRBV2 and TRBJ1-1, is EPEVTQTPSHQVTQMGQEVILRCVPISNHLYFYWYRQILGQKVEFLVSFYNNEISEKSEIFDDQFSVERPDGSNFTLKIRSTKLEDSAMYFCASSEALGAANTEAFFGQGTRLTVV.

The genes are TRBV5-1 and TRBJ2-7; the match to TRBD2 covers 10 bases. The V segment lost 0 bases and the J segment 1 base; nucleotides outside the gene matches: 4. CDR1 and CDR2 from the germline V gene are SGHRS and YFSETQ. There are 16 residues in the CDR3. The CDR3 DNA reads TGCGCCAGCAGCTTGGTGGCTAGCGGGGGTTCCTACGAGCAGTACTTC. It encodes CASSLVASGGSYEQYF.

The chain employs TRBV11-2 and TRBJ1-3, with 9 bases that match TRBD1. The CDR3 extends over 17 amino acids. Germline lookup yields CDR1 SGHAT and CDR2 FQNNGV. After removal of 5 bases from V and 1 base from J, the junction contained 9 bases not matched to a gene. CDR3: CASSRSDRGFSGNTIYF. The CDR3 DNA sequence: TGTGCCAGCAGCCGTTCGGACAGGGGTTTTTCTGGAAACACCATATATTTT. Supplemented by reference TRBV11-2 and TRBJ1-3, the full variable domain reads EAGVAQSPRYKIIEKRQSVAFWCNPISGHATLYWYQQILGQGPKLLIQFQNNGVVDDSQLPKDRFSAERLKGVDSTLKIQPAKLEDSAVYLCASSRSDRGFSGNTIYFGEGSWLTVV.

On this clone itself: The same CDR3 can be traced to other DNA sequences in this sample. The chain couples TRBV29-1 to TRBJ2-7, with 7 bases that match TRBD2. The CDR3 spans 11 residues. The germline CDR1 and CDR2 sequences are SQVTM and ANQGSEA. The V gene end was trimmed by 4 bases and the J gene end by 3 bases; junction bases not matched to a gene: 0. The CDR3 spells CSVGTSYEQYF. The CDR3 DNA follows: TGCAGCGTTGGGACTAGCTACGAGCAGTACTTC.

The chain employs TRBV6-4 and TRBJ1-3; 10 nucleotides align to TRBD1. This CDR3 has 14 amino acids. Germline trimming cut 10 bases from V and 0 bases from J; bases unmatched to any gene: 3. Germline V lookup: CDR1 MRHNA, CDR2 SNTAGT. CDR3: CANRTGGSGNTIYF. The CDR3 bases are TGTGCCAACAGGACAGGGGGCTCTGGAAACACCATATATTTT.

V is TRBV11-2 and J is TRBJ1-5; weak D call: TRBD1 (6 bases). The CDR3 is 16 amino acids. CDR1 and CDR2 (germline): SGHAT, FQNNGV. Deletions cut 4 bases from V and 3 bases from J, with 16 bases between. In DNA, the CDR3 is TGTGCCAGCAGCTCCCTCCGGACAGCCCTCAATCAGCCCCAGCATTTT. Amino acids: CASSSLRTALNQPQHF.

Turning to this clone: Other DNA sequences within the sample encode an identical CDR3. The rearrangement joins TRBV5-1 to TRBJ1-1, with D perhaps TRBD1 (6 bases). Germline V gives CDR1 SGHRS, CDR2 YFSETQ. The CDR3 is 13 amino acids. V was trimmed by 3 bases and J by 2 bases, leaving 8 bases between them. CDR3 protein: CASSSQGNTEAFF. CDR3 in DNA: TGCGCCAGCAGCTCACAGGGTAACACTGAAGCTTTCTTT. The variable domain in full, with the rest retrieved from reference TRBV5-1 and TRBJ1-1, is KAGVTQTPRYLIKTRGQQVTLSCSPISGHRSVSWYQQTPGQGLQFLFEYFSETQRNKGNFPGRFSGRQFSNSRSEMNVSTLELGDSALYLCASSSQGNTEAFFGQGTRLTVV.

The chain links TRBV3-1 (or the pseudogene TRBV3-2) to TRBJ2-7; 10 bases align to TRBD2. V dropped 3 bases and J dropped 7; count of bases not matched to a gene: 12. Germline V gene lookup returns CDR1 LGHDT and CDR2 YNNKEL (reference sequence). The CDR3 is 16 residues long. CDR3 sequence reads: CASSHARTSGMGEQYF. The CDR3 region has the DNA TGTGCCAGCAGCCATGCCCGGACTAGCGGAATGGGAGAGCAGTACTTC.

The chain links TRBV30 to TRBJ1-4, with D uncertain. The CDR3 is 14 residues long. V shed 8 bases and J shed 2 bases, with 15 bases lying between them. Germline lookup yields CDR1 GTSNPN and CDR2 SVGIG (reference sequence). The CDR3 loop reads CAGNGKNTNEKLFF. Here the CDR3 DNA reads TGTGCCGGAAACGGGAAGAATACTAATGAAAAACTGTTTTTT.

V usage is TRBV27 and J usage is TRBJ1-1, with 8 bases that match TRBD1. The germline V gene encodes CDR1 MNHEY and CDR2 SMNVEV (reference sequence). The J segment lost 11 bases and the V segment lost 5 bases, leaving 10 bases of the junction unmatched. The CDR3 length is 13 residues. DNA of the CDR3: TGTGCCAGCAGTCTTGGACAGGGCTTGAGCGCTTTCTTT. Translating gives CASSLGQGLSAFF.